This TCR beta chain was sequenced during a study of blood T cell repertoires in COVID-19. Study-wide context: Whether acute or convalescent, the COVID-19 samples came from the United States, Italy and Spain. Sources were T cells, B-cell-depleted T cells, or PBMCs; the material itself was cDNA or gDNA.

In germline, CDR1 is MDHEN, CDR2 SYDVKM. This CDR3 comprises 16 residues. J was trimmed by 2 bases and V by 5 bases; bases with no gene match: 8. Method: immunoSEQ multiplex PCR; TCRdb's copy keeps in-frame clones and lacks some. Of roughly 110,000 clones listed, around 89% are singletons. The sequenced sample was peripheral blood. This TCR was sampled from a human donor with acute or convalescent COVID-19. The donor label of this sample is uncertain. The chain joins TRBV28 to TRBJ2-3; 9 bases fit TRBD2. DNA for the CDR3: TGTGCCAGCAGTCCCTTAGCGGGGGTCTCCACAGATACGCAGTATTTT. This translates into CASSPLAGVSTDTQYF.